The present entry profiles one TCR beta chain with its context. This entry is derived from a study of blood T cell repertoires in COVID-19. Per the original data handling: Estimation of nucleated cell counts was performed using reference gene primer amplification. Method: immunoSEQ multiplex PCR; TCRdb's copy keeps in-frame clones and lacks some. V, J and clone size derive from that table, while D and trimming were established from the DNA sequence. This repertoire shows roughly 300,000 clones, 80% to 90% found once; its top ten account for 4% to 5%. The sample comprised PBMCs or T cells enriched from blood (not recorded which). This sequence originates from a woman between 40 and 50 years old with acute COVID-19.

The CDR3 DNA is TGCGCCAGCAGCCAAGTTCACGGGGACTTCACCGGGGAGCTGTTTTTT. Encoded protein: CASSQVHGDFTGELFF. V usage is TRBV4-3 and J usage is TRBJ2-2; TRBD2 might be the D (6 bases). This CDR3 is 16 amino acids long. Trimming left V 1 base short and J 4 bases short, with 13 bases between. The V gene's germline CDR1 is LGHNA and CDR2 YSLEER.